A single T cell receptor beta chain is shown here with its context. Antigen unknown. The data originate from a study of CXCR3-negative and CXCR3-positive naive CD8 T cells. Study conclusions and caveats: Compared with CXCR3-negative naive cells, CXCR3-positive naive cells showed more hydrophobic TRB CDR3s.

CDR3 size: 12 residues. Germline V gives CDR1 SQVTM, CDR2 ANQGSEA. The authors prepared UMI-labeled TRB cDNA libraries by 5' RACE. TCRdb re-analyzed the 5' RACE reads; it lists each CDR3 protein once, without DNA. The table for this sample gives under 8,000 distinct CDR3 sequences. Source material: naive CXCR3- CD8+ T cells from blood. Subset meaning: CD45RO-CCR7+CD27+CD95- naive CD8+ T cells lacking CXCR3 (TNR3-). This receptor was identified in a human donor in good health. Some clones in this sample may be carry-over from other donors' samples. V gene TRBV29-1 combines with J gene TRBJ2-6; TCRdb's assignment of TRBD1 cannot be checked, as there is no DNA. The CDR3 spells CSVEGGSGVLTF.